The rows below give T cell receptor beta chains drawn from one sample of a study of cytomegalovirus exposure and HLA in healthy donors. Sequencing used immunoSEQ multiplex PCR; TCRdb keeps in-frame clones, though not all of them. Of about 120,000 clones listed, roughly 70% are singletons. The sample taken for sequencing was PBMCs. The receptors originated from a woman aged 40 to 50 in good health and CMV-seronegative. The CDR3 runs from the conserved cysteine through the conserved F or W. The D gene is left open where the match is weak. The size of a clone is reported for some rows only, either as once, few or many, or as a class for expanded clones.

CDR3 DNA: TGTGCCAGCAGTTACTCGATTCGGCAGACAAACTACGAGCAGTACTTC; CDR3 protein: CASSYSIRQTNYEQYF; J gene: TRBJ2-7; V gene: TRBV6-7; D gene: -; CDR3 length: 16; clone size: -
CDR3 DNA: TGCAGCGTTGAGGGGCTAGCGGGAGATCTATACGAGCAGTACTTC; CDR3 protein: CSVEGLAGDLYEQYF; J gene: TRBJ2-7; V gene: TRBV29-1; D gene: TRBD2; CDR3 length: 15; clone size: few
CDR3 DNA: TGCGCCAGCAGCTTATCGGGAATGAACAGGGGCGGTGAAAAACTGTTTTTT; CDR3 protein: CASSLSGMNRGGEKLFF; J gene: TRBJ1-4; V gene: TRBV5-1; D gene: TRBD1; CDR3 length: 17; clone size: -
CDR3 DNA: TGTGCCAGTAGTATTGGTCGGGGCTCCTATAATTCACCCCTCCACTTT; CDR3 protein: CASSIGRGSYNSPLHF; J gene: TRBJ1-6; V gene: TRBV19; D gene: -; CDR3 length: 16; clone size: -
CDR3 DNA: TGTGCCAGCAAGCCTAGCGGGGGAACAGATACGCAGTATTTT; CDR3 protein: CASKPSGGTDTQYF; J gene: TRBJ2-3; V gene: TRBV6-5; D gene: TRBD2; CDR3 length: 14; clone size: -
CDR3 DNA: TGTGCCAGCAGCTCCCCAGGGGGGAGAGCCAAAAACATTCAGTACTTC; CDR3 protein: CASSSPGGRAKNIQYF; J gene: TRBJ2-4; V gene: TRBV7-9; D gene: -; CDR3 length: 16; clone size: -
CDR3 DNA: TGTGCCAGCAGTGAAATTATTCCCTATGGCTACACCTTC; CDR3 protein: CASSEIIPYGYTF; J gene: TRBJ1-2; V gene: TRBV2; D gene: -; CDR3 length: 13; clone size: -
CDR3 DNA: TGCGCCAGCAGCCCCGGGACAGGGAACACTGAAGCTTTCTTT; CDR3 protein: CASSPGTGNTEAFF; J gene: TRBJ1-1; V gene: TRBV5-1; D gene: TRBD1; CDR3 length: 14; clone size: -
CDR3 DNA: TGTGCCAGCAGCTTGGGGACAGGTTTTAGCTCTGGAAACACCATATATTTT; CDR3 protein: CASSLGTGFSSGNTIYF; J gene: TRBJ1-3; V gene: TRBV7-9; D gene: TRBD1; CDR3 length: 17; clone size: -
CDR3 DNA: TGTGCCAGCAGCAAAGAAGCTAGCGGGAGATCCGACGAGCAGTACTTC; CDR3 protein: CASSKEASGRSDEQYF; J gene: TRBJ2-7; V gene: TRBV21-1; D gene: -; CDR3 length: 16; clone size: -
CDR3 DNA: TGTGCCAGTAGTATAGACCACAACTCCTACGAGCAGTACTTC; CDR3 protein: CASSIDHNSYEQYF; J gene: TRBJ2-7; V gene: TRBV19; D gene: -; CDR3 length: 14; clone size: -
CDR3 DNA: TGTGCCATCAGTGGTGGGCTAGCGGGAGCCCAAGAGACCCAGTACTTC; CDR3 protein: CAISGGLAGAQETQYF; J gene: TRBJ2-5; V gene: TRBV10-3; D gene: TRBD2; CDR3 length: 16; clone size: -
CDR3 DNA: TGTGCCAGCAGCTCCGCCGGGACAGGGCCCTACGAGCAGTACTTC; CDR3 protein: CASSSAGTGPYEQYF; J gene: TRBJ2-7; V gene: TRBV5-8; D gene: TRBD1; CDR3 length: 15; clone size: -
CDR3 DNA: TGTGCCAGCAGTTGGGGGGAGAAGGGCTACACCTTC; CDR3 protein: CASSWGEKGYTF; J gene: TRBJ1-2; V gene: TRBV27; D gene: -; CDR3 length: 12; clone size: -
CDR3 DNA: TGCGCCAGCAGCAAAATAACAGGGTTGGGCACTGAAGCTTTCTTT; CDR3 protein: CASSKITGLGTEAFF; J gene: TRBJ1-1; V gene: TRBV4-1; D gene: -; CDR3 length: 15; clone size: -
CDR3 DNA: TGTGCCAGCAGTTTATTCGCGATAACCGATCTCTCCTACGAGCAGTACTTC; CDR3 protein: CASSLFAITDLSYEQYF; J gene: TRBJ2-7; V gene: TRBV28; D gene: -; CDR3 length: 17; clone size: once
CDR3 DNA: TGCGCCAGCAGCCCCCAGGGGTCCCCTCAAGAGACCCAGTACTTC; CDR3 protein: CASSPQGSPQETQYF; J gene: TRBJ2-5; V gene: TRBV5-1; D gene: -; CDR3 length: 15; clone size: -
CDR3 DNA: TGCGCCAGCAGCCAAGATCGTAGTTCAGAGACCCAGTACTTC; CDR3 protein: CASSQDRSSETQYF; J gene: TRBJ2-5; V gene: TRBV4-3; D gene: -; CDR3 length: 14; clone size: -
CDR3 DNA: TGCAGCGTTTCAACAGGGTCTGGAAACACCATATATTTT; CDR3 protein: CSVSTGSGNTIYF; J gene: TRBJ1-3; V gene: TRBV29-1; D gene: -; CDR3 length: 13; clone size: -
CDR3 DNA: TGTGCCAGCAGCTTAGGAGGGGGCCTTAACACTGAAGCTTTCTTT; CDR3 protein: CASSLGGGLNTEAFF; J gene: TRBJ1-1; V gene: TRBV11-2; D gene: TRBD1; CDR3 length: 15; clone size: -
CDR3 DNA: TGTGCCAGCAGGGCCGGGACCAGGGGGGAGGAGCAGTACTTC; CDR3 protein: CASRAGTRGEEQYF; J gene: TRBJ2-7; V gene: TRBV6-5; D gene: -; CDR3 length: 14; clone size: -
CDR3 DNA: TGTGCCAGCTCACCGAGACAGGCAACTAATGAAAAACTGTTTTTT; CDR3 protein: CASSPRQATNEKLFF; J gene: TRBJ1-4; V gene: TRBV18; D gene: -; CDR3 length: 15; clone size: -
CDR3 DNA: TGTGCCAGCAGTCCGGGCCTGGGAGGATCCTACGAGCAGTACTTC; CDR3 protein: CASSPGLGGSYEQYF; J gene: TRBJ2-7; V gene: TRBV27; D gene: -; CDR3 length: 15; clone size: -
CDR3 DNA: TGTGCCATCAGGACTAGCGGGGAGGACAATGAGCAGTTCTTC; CDR3 protein: CAIRTSGEDNEQFF; J gene: TRBJ2-1; V gene: TRBV10-3; D gene: TRBD2; CDR3 length: 14; clone size: few
CDR3 DNA: TGTGCCAGCAGCTTAGCCGGGTCTCATGAAAAACTGTTTTTT; CDR3 protein: CASSLAGSHEKLFF; J gene: TRBJ1-4; V gene: TRBV5-4; D gene: -; CDR3 length: 14; clone size: -